This T cell receptor beta chain appears in the sequencing data of a study of blood T cell repertoires in COVID-19. Study in general: PBMCs, B-cell-depleted T cells, or T cells were the source of the cDNA or gDNA that made up the material.

Sequencing used immunoSEQ multiplex PCR; TCRdb keeps in-frame clones, though not all of them. Altogether around 200,000 clones are present, 85% to 90% being singletons, with the ten largest covering 3% to 4%. This clone appeared once. The source material was peripheral blood. The source of this sequence is a man aged 18-30 years with active or convalescent COVID-19.

The CDR3 sequence is CASSVAQGYGEAFF. CDR3 coding DNA: TGTGCCAGCAGCGTAGCGCAGGGGTACGGTGAAGCTTTCTTT. J is TRBJ1-1 and V is TRBV9, with TRBD1 as a possible D gene (6 bases). Trimming stripped 0 bases from V and 7 bases from J, with 13 bases between. In germline, CDR1 is SGDLS, CDR2 YYNGEE. There are 14 residues in the CDR3.